The clone carrying this T cell receptor beta chain came up once. The sample comes from a study of blood T cell repertoires in COVID-19. Study overall: Acute and convalescent COVID-19 samples came from the United States, Italy and Spain.

In germline, CDR1 is LNHDA, CDR2 SQIVND (reference sequence). This CDR3 has 15 amino acids. The V segment lost 1 base and the J segment 2 bases; nucleotides outside the gene matches: 2. In the original analysis: Estimates of nucleated cell counts were drawn from the amplification of reference gene primers. Data came from immunoSEQ multiplex PCR; TCRdb stores just in-frame clones and leaves some out. V and J calls and clone size are as listed in that table; D and trimming were resolved from the DNA. The sample contains under 80,000 clones, over 75% of which appear only once. The source material was peripheral blood. The V and J genes are TRBV19 and TRBJ1-5; 7 positions agree with TRBD1. This clonotype was obtained from a man in his sixties with acute or convalescent COVID-19. The CDR3 is CASSIVGGGNQPQHF. The CDR3 DNA is TGTGCCAGTAGTATAGTAGGGGGCGGCAATCAGCCCCAGCATTTT.